The 3 T cell receptor beta chains below come from one sample, sequenced in a study of cytotoxic CD8 clonotypes in ibrutinib-treated CLL. TCRdb keeps only in-frame clones here, not all; method: immunoSEQ multiplex PCR. The sample carries 100,000 to 150,000 clones, 70% to 90% recorded once. Source: PBMCs, taken after 24 months of ibrutinib treatment. These receptors originate from a human donor with chronic lymphocytic leukemia.

The J gene is TRBJ1-1, the V gene TRBV28; 9 nucleotides agree with TRBD1. Germline V gives CDR1 MDHEN, CDR2 SYDVKM. V lost 5 bases to trimming and J lost 4 bases; unmatched junction nucleotides: 8. This CDR3 comprises 15 residues. The CDR3 region has the DNA TGTGCCAGCAGTACCGCCGGGACAGGGCCCACTGAAGCTTTCTTT. Translated, it gives CASSTAGTGPTEAFF.

The chain has TRBV19 and TRBJ1-4, with D perhaps matching TRBD1 (5 bases). The CDR3 sequence is 13 residues long. Trimming cost V 6 bases and J 8 bases, with 13 bases left between them. CDR1 and CDR2 from the germline V gene are LNHDA and SQIVND (reference sequence). This chain's CDR3 is CASRRGSEEKLFF. Written as DNA, the CDR3 is TGTGCCAGTAGGCGGGGCTCGGAGGAAAAACTGTTTTTT.

DNA of the CDR3: TGTGCCAGCAGCGTAGTCGATACTTCCTACGCAGATACGCAGTATTTT. Translation: CASSVVDTSYADTQYF. The rearrangement uses TRBV9 and TRBJ2-3; the D is unclear. The CDR3 is 16 residues long. Germline V gene lookup returns CDR1 SGDLS and CDR2 YYNGEE. Trimming cost V 0 bases and J 4 bases, with 15 bases left between them.